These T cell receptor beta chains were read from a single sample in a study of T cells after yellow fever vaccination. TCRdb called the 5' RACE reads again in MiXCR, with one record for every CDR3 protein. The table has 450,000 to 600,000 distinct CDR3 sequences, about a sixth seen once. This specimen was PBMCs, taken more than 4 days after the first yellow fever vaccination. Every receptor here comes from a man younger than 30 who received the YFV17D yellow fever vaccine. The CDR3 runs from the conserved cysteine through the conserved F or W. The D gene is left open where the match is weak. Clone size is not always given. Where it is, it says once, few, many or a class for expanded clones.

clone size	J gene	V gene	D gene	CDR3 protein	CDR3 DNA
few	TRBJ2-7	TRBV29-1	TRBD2	CSVPGLAGGGLYF	TGCAGCGTCCCGGGACTAGCGGGGGGCGGGCTCTACTTC
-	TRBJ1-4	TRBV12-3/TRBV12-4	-	CASSTVMEEKLFF	TGTGCCAGCAGTACAGTGATGGAGGAAAAACTGTTTTTT
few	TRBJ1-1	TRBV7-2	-	CASSLAPVMNTEAFF	TGTGCCAGCAGCTTAGCTCCGGTTATGAACACTGAAGCTTTCTTT
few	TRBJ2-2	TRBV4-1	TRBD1	CASRVGTGFSGELFF	TGCGCCAGCAGGGTGGGGACAGGTTTTTCCGGGGAGCTGTTTTTT
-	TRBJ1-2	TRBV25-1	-	CASSEGRGAVFYGYTF	TGTGCCAGCAGTGAAGGTCGGGGGGCCGTTTTCTATGGCTACACCTTC
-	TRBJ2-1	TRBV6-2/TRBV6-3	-	CAVAVLRDNEQFF	TGTGCCGTAGCGGTCCTACGGGACAATGAGCAGTTCTTC
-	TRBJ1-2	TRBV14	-	CASSPQGLGYGYTF	TGTGCCAGCAGCCCCCAGGGGTTGGGCTATGGCTACACCTTC
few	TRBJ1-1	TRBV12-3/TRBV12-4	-	CASTLQVNTEAFF	TGTGCCAGCACCCTCCAAGTGAACACTGAAGCTTTCTTT
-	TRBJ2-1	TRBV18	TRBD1	CASSPSRQGAYEQFF	TGTGCCAGCTCACCATCGCGACAGGGGGCTTATGAGCAGTTCTTC
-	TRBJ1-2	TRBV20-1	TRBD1	CSARVGTGVGGYTF	TGCAGTGCTAGAGTTGGGACAGGGGTCGGTGGCTACACCTTC
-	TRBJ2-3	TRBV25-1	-	CASSVRGTQYF	TGTGCCAGCAGTGTTCGGGGTACGCAGTATTTT
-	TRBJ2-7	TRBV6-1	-	CASSGALAGEQYF	TGTGCCAGCAGTGGAGCCCTTGCAGGCGAGCAGTACTTC
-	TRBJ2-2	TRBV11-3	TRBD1	CASSLGQGFAGELFF	TGTGCCAGCAGCTTGGGACAGGGGTTTGCCGGGGAGCTGTTTTTT
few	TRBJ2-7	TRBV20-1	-	CSVPSGNYYEQYF	TGCAGTGTTCCGTCGGGCAATTACTACGAGCAGTACTTC
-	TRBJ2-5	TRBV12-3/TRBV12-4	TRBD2	CASSFSLAGTQETQYF	TGTGCCAGCAGTTTTTCCTTAGCGGGGACCCAAGAGACCCAGTACTTC
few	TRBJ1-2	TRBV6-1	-	CASRTGRERGTNYGYTF	TGTGCCAGCAGAACCGGCCGCGAAAGGGGGACTAACTATGGCTACACCTTC
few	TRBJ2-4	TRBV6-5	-	CASSYSGNIQYF	TGTGCCAGCAGTTACTCGGGAAACATTCAGTACTTC
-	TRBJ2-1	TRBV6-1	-	CASSGQTFYNEQFF	TGTGCCAGCAGCGGACAGACATTCTACAATGAGCAGTTCTTC
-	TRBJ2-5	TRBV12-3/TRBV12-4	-	CASSLNAETQYF	TGTGCCAGCAGTTTAAATGCAGAGACCCAGTACTTC
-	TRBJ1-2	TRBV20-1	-	CSARSKFYGYTF	TGCAGTGCTAGATCGAAATTCTATGGCTACACCTTC
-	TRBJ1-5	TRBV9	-	CASSLGGMSNQPQHF	TGTGCCAGCAGCCTTGGGGGTATGAGCAATCAGCCCCAGCATTTT
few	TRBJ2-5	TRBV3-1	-	CASSHPGLATQETQYF	TGTGCCAGCAGCCACCCGGGACTCGCCACCCAAGAGACCCAGTACTTC
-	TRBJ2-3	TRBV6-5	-	CASSYSNADTQYF	TGTGCCAGCAGTTACTCGAATGCAGATACGCAGTATTTT
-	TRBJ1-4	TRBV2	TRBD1	CASNGDTGGEEKLFF	TGTGCCAGCAACGGAGACACAGGGGGGGAGGAAAAACTGTTTTTT
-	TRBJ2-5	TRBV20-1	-	CSAGGRPAWETQYF	TGCAGTGCTGGGGGACGCCCAGCTTGGGAGACCCAGTACTTC
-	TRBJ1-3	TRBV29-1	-	CSGTGFSGNTIYF	TGCAGCGGTACAGGGTTCTCTGGAAACACCATATATTTT